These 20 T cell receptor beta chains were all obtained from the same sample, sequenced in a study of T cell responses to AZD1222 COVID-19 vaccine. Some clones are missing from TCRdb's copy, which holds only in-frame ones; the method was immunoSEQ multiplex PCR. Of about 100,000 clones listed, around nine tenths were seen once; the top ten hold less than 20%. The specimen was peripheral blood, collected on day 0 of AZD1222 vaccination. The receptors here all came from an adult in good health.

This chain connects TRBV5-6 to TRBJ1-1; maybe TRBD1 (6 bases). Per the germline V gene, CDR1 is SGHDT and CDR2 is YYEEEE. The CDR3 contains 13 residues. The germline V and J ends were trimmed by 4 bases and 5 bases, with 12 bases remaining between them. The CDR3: CASSLGAGTEAFF. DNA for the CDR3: TGTGCCAGCAGCCTGGGGGCCGGGACTGAAGCTTTCTTT.

This CDR3 is CASSTRGSYNSPLHF. CDR3 nucleotide sequence: TGTGCCAGCAGTACGAGAGGGAGTTATAATTCACCCCTCCACTTT. This sequence joins TRBV6-5 and TRBJ1-6; no clear D gene. The CDR3 runs to 15 residues. Trimming cost V 5 bases and J 4 bases, with 12 bases left between them. Germline assignment: CDR1 MNHEY and CDR2 SVGAGI.

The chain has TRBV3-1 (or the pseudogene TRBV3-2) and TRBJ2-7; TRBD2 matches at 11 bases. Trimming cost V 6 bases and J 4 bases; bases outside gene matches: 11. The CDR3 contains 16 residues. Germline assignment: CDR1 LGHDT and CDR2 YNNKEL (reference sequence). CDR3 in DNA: TGTGCCAGCAGTCCTACAGCGACTAGCGGGGAATACGAGCAGTACTTC. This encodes CASSPTATSGEYEQYF.

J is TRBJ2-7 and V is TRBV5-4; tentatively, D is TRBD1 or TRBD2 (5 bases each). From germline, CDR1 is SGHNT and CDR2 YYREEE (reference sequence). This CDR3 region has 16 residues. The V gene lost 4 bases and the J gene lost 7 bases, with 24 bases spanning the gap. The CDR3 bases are TGTGCCAGCAGCGCGAACCGGGACCGCCGACCCTTAGAGCAGTACTTC. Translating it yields CASSANRDRRPLEQYF.

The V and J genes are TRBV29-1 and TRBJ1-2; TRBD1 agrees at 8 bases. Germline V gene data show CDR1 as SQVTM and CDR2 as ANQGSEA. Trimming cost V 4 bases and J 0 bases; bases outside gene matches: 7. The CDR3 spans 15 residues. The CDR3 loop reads CSVVLRDRPNYGYTF. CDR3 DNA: TGCAGCGTTGTCCTCCGGGACAGGCCTAACTATGGCTACACCTTC.

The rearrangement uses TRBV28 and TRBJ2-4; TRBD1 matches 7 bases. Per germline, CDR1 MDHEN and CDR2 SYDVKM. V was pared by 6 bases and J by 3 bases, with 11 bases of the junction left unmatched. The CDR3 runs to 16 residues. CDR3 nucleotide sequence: TGTGCCAGCAGATTTAGGTCCCCAGGGGGCAAAAACATTCAGTACTTC. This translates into CASRFRSPGGKNIQYF.

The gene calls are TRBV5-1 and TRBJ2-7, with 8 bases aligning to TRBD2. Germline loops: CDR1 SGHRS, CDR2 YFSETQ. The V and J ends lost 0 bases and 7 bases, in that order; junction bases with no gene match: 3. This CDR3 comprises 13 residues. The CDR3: CASSLGLASEQYF. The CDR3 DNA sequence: TGCGCCAGCAGCTTGGGACTAGCGTCTGAGCAGTACTTC.

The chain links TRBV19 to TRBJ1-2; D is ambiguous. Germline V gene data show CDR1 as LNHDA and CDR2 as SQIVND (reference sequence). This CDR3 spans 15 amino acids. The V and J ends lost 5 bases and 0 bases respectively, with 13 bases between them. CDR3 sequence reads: CASSPEGSTNYGYTF. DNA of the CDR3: TGTGCCAGTAGTCCAGAGGGCTCGACTAACTATGGCTACACCTTC.

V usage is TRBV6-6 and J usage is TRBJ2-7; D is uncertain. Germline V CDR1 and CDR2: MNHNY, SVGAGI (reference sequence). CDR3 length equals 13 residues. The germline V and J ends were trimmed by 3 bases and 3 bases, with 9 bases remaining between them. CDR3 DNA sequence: TGTGCCAGCAGTTATGCCCTTGACTACGAGCAGTACTTC. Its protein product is CASSYALDYEQYF.

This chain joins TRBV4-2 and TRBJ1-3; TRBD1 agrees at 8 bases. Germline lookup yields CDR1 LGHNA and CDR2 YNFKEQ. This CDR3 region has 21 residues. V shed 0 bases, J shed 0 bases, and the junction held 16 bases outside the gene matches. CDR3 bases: TGTGCCAGCAGCCAAGATTACTCCTATCCAGGGGGCCCGAGCTCTGGAAACACCATATATTTT. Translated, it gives CASSQDYSYPGGPSSGNTIYF.

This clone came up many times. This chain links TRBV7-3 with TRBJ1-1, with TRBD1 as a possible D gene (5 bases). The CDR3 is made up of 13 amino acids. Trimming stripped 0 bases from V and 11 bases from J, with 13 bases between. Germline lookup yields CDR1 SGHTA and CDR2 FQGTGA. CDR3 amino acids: CASSLTGGRGAFF. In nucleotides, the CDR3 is TGTGCCAGCAGCTTAACTGGGGGTAGAGGTGCTTTCTTT.

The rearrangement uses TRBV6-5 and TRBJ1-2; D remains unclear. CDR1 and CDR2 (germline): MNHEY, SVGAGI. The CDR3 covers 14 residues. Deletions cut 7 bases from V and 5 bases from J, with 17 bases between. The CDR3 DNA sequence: TGTGCCAGCACGGACGCCTCTTTTTTATATGGCTACACCTTC. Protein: CASTDASFLYGYTF.

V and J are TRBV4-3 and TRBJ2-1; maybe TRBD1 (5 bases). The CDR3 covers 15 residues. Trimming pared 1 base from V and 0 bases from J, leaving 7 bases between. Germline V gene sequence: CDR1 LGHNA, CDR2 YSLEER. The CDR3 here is CASSQGGSSYNEQFF. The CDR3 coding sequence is TGCGCCAGCAGCCAAGGGGGCAGCTCCTACAATGAGCAGTTCTTC.

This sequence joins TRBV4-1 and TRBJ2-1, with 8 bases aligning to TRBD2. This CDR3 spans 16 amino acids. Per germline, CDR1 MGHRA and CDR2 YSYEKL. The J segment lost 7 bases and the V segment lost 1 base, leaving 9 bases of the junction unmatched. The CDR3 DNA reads TGCGCCAGCAGCCAAGTGCCAGCGGGAGTATCGAATGAGCAGTTCTTC. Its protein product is CASSQVPAGVSNEQFF.

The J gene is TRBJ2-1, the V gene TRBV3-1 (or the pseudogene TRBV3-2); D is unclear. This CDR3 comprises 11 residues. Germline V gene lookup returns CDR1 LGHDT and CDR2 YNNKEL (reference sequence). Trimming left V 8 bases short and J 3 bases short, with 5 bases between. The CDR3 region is CASADYNEQFF. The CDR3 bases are TGTGCCAGCGCCGACTACAATGAGCAGTTCTTC.

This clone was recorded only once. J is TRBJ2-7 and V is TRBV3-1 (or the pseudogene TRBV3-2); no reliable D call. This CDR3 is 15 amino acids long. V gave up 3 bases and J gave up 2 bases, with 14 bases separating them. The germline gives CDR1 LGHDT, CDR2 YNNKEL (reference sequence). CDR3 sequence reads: CASSHQDELTYEQYF. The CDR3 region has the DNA TGTGCCAGCAGCCACCAGGACGAGCTAACCTACGAGCAGTACTTC.

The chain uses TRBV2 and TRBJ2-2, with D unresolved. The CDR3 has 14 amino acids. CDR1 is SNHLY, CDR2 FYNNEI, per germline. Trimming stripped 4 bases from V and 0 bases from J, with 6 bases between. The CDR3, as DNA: TGTGCCAGCAGTGCGTTAGCGAACACCGGGGAGCTGTTTTTT. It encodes CASSALANTGELFF. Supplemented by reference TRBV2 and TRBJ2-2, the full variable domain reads EPEVTQTPSHQVTQMGQEVILRCVPISNHLYFYWYRQILGQKVEFLVSFYNNEISEKSEIFDDQFSVERPDGSNFTLKIRSTKLEDSAMYFCASSALANTGELFFGEGSRLTVL.

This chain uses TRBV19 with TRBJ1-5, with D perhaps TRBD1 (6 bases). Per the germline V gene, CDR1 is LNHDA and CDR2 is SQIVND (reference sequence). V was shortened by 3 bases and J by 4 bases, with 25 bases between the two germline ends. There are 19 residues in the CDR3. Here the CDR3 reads CASSIPPTHAQGRNQPQHF. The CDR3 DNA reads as TGTGCCAGTAGTATCCCCCCCACCCATGCCCAGGGGAGGAATCAGCCCCAGCATTTT.

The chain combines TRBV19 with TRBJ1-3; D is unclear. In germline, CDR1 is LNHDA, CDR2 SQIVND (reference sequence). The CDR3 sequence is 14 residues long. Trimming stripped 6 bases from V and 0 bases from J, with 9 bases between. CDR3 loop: CASRAVSSGNTIYF. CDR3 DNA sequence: TGTGCCAGTAGGGCCGTGAGCTCTGGAAACACCATATATTTT.

CDR3 residues: CASSSRGSGSSYNEQFF. CDR3 nucleotide sequence: TGTGCCAGCAGCTCCCGGGGTAGCGGAAGCTCCTACAATGAGCAGTTCTTC. This chain joins TRBV7-3 and TRBJ2-1, with D perhaps matching TRBD2 (6 bases). This CDR3 is 17 amino acids long. Trimming stripped 4 bases from V and 0 bases from J, with 16 bases between. Germline loops: CDR1 SGHTA, CDR2 FQGTGA.